Sequencing of this T cell receptor beta chain was carried out in a study of T cell changes during pregnancy in multiple sclerosis. Sequencing used immunoSEQ multiplex PCR; TCRdb keeps in-frame clones, though not all of them. The profile covers around 19,000 clones, with roughly 84% appearing a single time and about 9.6% taken by the ten largest. Sequenced material: CD8+ T cells from peripheral blood mononuclear cells, taken after pregnancy. The origin of this receptor is a female donor with multiple sclerosis, enrolled in a pregnancy study.

The CDR3: CAWSGAGDTEAFF. In DNA, the CDR3 is TGTGCCTGGAGTGGAGCAGGGGACACTGAAGCTTTCTTT. The rearrangement joins TRBV30 to TRBJ1-1; the D gene is possibly TRBD1 (6 bases). V lost 1 base and J 3 bases, leaving 9 bases between the germline ends. Germline V CDR1 and CDR2: GTSNPN, SVGIG (reference sequence). The length of the CDR3 is 13 residues.